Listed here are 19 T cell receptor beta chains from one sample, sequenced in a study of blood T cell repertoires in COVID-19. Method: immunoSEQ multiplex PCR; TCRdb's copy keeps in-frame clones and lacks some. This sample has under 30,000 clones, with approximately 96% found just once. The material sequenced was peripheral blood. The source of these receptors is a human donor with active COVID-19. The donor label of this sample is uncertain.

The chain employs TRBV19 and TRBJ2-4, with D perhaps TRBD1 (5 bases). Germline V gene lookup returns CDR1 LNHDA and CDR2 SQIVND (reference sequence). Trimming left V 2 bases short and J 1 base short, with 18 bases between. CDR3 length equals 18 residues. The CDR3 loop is CASSIRAGPDPAKNIQYF. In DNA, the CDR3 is TGTGCCAGTAGTATACGGGCAGGGCCAGACCCGGCCAAAAACATTCAGTACTTC.

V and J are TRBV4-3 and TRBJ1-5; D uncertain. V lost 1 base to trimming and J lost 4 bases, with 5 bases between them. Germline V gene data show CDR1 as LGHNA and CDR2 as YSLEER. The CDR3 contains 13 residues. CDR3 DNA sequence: TGCGCCAGCAGCCAAGTGCTAAATCAGCCCCAGCATTTT. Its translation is CASSQVLNQPQHF.

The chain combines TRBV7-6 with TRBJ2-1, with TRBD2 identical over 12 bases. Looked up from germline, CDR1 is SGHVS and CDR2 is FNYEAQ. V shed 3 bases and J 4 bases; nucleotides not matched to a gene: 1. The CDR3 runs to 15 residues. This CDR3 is CASSLTSGGYNEQFF. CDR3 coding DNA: TGTGCCAGCAGCTTGACTAGCGGGGGTTACAATGAGCAGTTCTTC.

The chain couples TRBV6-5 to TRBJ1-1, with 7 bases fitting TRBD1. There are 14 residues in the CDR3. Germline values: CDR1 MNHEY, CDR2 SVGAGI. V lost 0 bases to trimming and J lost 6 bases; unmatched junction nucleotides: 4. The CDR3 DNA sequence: TGTGCCAGCAGTTACTCGACAGGGAATGCTGAAGCTTTCTTT. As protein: CASSYSTGNAEAFF.

The CDR3 DNA sequence: TGTGCCAGCAGCTTGCCTACGGGACTAGCGGTACAAGAGACCCAGTACTTC. This sequence encodes CASSLPTGLAVQETQYF. V gene TRBV7-6 combines with J gene TRBJ2-5; 11 bases are shared with TRBD2. The V gene end was trimmed by 3 bases and the J gene end by 2 bases; junction bases not matched to a gene: 8. The CDR3 runs to 17 residues. Germline CDR1 reads SGHVS; CDR2 reads FNYEAQ.

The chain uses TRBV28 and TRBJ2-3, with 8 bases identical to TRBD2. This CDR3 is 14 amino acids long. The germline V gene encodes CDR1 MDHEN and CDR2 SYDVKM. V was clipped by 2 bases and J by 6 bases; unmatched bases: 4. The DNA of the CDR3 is TGTGCCAGCAGTTTAAGGCCTAGCGGGGATACGCAGTATTTT. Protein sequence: CASSLRPSGDTQYF.

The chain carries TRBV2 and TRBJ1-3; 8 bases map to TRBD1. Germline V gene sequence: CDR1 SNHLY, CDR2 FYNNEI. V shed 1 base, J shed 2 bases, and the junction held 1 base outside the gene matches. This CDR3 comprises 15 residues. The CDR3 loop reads CASSEGTGPGNTIYF. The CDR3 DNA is TGTGCCAGCAGTGAAGGGACAGGGCCTGGAAACACCATATATTTT.

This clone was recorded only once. In DNA, the CDR3 is TGCGCCAGCAGAGACAGGACAGCGAACACTGAAGCTTTCTTT. This sequence encodes CASRDRTANTEAFF. The chain has TRBV5-1 and TRBJ1-1, with a tentative D call TRBD1 (6 bases). From germline, CDR1 is SGHRS and CDR2 YFSETQ. Trimming removed 5 bases from V and 1 base from J, with 12 bases in between. CDR3 length: 14 residues.

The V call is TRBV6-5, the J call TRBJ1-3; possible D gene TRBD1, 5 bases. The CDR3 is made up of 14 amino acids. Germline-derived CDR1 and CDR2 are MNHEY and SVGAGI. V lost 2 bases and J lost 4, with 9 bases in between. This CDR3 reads CASSYLGEGNTIYF. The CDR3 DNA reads TGTGCCAGCAGTTACCTAGGGGAAGGAAACACCATATATTTT.

The CDR3 nucleotides are TGTGCCAGCAGCTTAGTATCGGTAGCGGGGGACAGAGAGACCCAGTACTTC. Its translation is CASSLVSVAGDRETQYF. The chain is built from TRBV7-2 and TRBJ2-5; 9 nucleotides align to TRBD2. Germline-derived CDR1 and CDR2 are SGHTA and FQGNSA. CDR3 length: 17 residues. V lost 1 base to trimming and J lost 4 bases; unmatched junction nucleotides: 10.

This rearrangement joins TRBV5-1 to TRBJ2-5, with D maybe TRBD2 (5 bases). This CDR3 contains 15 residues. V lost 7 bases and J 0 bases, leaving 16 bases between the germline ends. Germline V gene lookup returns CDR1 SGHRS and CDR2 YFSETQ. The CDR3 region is CASCSIAGDQETQYF. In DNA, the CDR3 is TGCGCCAGCTGCTCGATAGCCGGGGACCAAGAGACCCAGTACTTC.

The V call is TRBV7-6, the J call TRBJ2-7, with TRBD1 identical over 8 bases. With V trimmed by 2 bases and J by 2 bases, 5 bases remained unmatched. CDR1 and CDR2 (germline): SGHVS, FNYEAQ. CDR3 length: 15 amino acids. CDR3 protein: CASSLSPGGPYEQYF. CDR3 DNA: TGTGCCAGCAGCTTATCCCCAGGGGGCCCCTACGAGCAGTACTTC.

Written as DNA, the CDR3 is TGTGCCTGGATGAGGGACTCTGGGGCCAACGTCCTGACTTTC. Amino acids: CAWMRDSGANVLTF. V usage is TRBV30 and J usage is TRBJ2-6; a weak D match, TRBD2 (5 bases). Trimming pared 4 bases from V and 0 bases from J, leaving 7 bases between. Germline-derived CDR1 and CDR2 are GTSNPN and SVGIG (reference sequence). The CDR3 extends over 14 amino acids.

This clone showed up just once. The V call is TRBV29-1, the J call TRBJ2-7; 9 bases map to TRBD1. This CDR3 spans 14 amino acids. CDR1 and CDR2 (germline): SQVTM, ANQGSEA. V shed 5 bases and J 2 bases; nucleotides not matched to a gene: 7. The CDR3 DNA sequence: TGCAGCGTTCCCGGGACAGGGCTCCCCTACGAGCAGTACTTC. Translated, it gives CSVPGTGLPYEQYF.

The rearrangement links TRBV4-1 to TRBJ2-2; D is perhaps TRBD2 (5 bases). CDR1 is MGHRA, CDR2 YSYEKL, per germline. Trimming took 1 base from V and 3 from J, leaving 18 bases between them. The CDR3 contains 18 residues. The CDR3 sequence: CASSQGTGSWTYTGELFF. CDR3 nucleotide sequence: TGCGCCAGCAGCCAAGGGACTGGCAGTTGGACCTACACCGGGGAGCTGTTTTTT.

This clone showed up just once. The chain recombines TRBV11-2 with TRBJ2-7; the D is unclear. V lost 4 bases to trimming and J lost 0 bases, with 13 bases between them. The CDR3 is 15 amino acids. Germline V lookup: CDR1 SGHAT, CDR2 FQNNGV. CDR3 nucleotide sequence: TGTGCCAGCAGCTCCTTGATTAGGAGCTCCTACGAGCAGTACTTC. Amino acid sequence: CASSSLIRSSYEQYF. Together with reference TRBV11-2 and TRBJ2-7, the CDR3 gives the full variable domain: EAGVAQSPRYKIIEKRQSVAFWCNPISGHATLYWYQQILGQGPKLLIQFQNNGVVDDSQLPKDRFSAERLKGVDSTLKIQPAKLEDSAVYLCASSSLIRSSYEQYFGPGTRLTVT.

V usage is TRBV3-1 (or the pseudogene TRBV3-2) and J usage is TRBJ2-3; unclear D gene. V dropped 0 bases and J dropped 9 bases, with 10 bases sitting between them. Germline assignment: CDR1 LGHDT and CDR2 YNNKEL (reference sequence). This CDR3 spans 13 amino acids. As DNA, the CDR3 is TGTGCCAGCAGCCAAGATCTGTTTAAAACGCAGTATTTT. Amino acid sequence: CASSQDLFKTQYF.

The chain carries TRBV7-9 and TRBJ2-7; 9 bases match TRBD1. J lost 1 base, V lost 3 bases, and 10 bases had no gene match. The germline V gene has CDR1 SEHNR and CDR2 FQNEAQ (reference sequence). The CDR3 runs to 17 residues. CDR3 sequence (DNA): TGTGCCAGCAGCTTCACAGGGGGCGCAGTGATGTCCTACGAGCAGTACTTC. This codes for CASSFTGGAVMSYEQYF.

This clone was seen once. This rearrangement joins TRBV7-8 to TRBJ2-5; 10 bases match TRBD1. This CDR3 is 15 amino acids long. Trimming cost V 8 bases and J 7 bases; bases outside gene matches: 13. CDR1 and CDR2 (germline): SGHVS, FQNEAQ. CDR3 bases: TGTGCCAGCCGCGATCTGGGACAGGGGACTCGGACCCAGTACTTC. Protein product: CASRDLGQGTRTQYF.